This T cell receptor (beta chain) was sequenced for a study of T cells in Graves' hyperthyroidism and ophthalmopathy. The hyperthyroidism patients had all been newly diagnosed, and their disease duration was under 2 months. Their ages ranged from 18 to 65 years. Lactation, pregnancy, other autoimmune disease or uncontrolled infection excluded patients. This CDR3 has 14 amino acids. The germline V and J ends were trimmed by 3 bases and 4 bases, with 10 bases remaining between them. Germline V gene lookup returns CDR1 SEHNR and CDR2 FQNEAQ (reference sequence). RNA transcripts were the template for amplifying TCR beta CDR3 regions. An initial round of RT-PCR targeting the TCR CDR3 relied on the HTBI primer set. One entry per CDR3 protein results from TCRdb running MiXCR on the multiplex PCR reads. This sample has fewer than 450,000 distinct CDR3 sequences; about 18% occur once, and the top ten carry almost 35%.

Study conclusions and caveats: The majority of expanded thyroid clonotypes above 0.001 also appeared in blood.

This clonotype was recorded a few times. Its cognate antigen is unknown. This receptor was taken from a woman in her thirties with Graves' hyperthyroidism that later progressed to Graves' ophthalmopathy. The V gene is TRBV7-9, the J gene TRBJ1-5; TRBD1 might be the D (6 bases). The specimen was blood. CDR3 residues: CASSFGQLNQPQHF. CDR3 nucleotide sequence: TGTGCCAGCAGCTTTGGACAGTTAAATCAGCCCCAGCATTTT. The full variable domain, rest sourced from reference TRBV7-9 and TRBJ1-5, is DTGVSQNPRHKITKRGQNVTFRCDPISEHNRLYWYRQTLGQGPEFLTYFQNEAQLEKSRLLSDRFSAERPKGSFSTLEIQRTEQGDSAMYLCASSFGQLNQPQHFGDGTRLSIL.